The source of this TCR beta chain is a study of CD8+CD57+ T cells in acquired aplastic anemia. In the study overall: 3 to 3.5 ug was the average amount of DNA from sorted CD4+ and CD8+ cells.

Unmatched junction bases numbered 11, after V lost 5 bases and J lost 3 bases. The CDR3 is 17 residues long. CDR1 MGHDK and CDR2 SYGVNS come from the germline V gene. This clonotype occurred a few times. TCR beta VDJ and CDR3 profiles were obtained from a genomic DNA template. TCRdb reanalysed the reads using MiXCR and keeps one entry per CDR3 protein. The sample shows around 190,000 distinct CDR3 sequences, about 59% of them seen only once. V and J are TRBV25-1 and TRBJ2-2; TRBD1 matches 8 bases. The clonotype originates from a human donor in good health. Sequenced sample: sorted CD4+, CD8+, or CD8+CD57+ T cells (not recorded which) from PBMCs. The CDR3 DNA reads TGTGCCAGCAGTTCACCCGGGACCAGGGGGCACACCGGGGAGCTGTTTTTT. Encoded protein: CASSSPGTRGHTGELFF.